This T cell receptor beta chain derives from a study of cytomegalovirus exposure and HLA in healthy donors. CDR1 and CDR2 from the germline V gene are GTSNPN and SVGIG (reference sequence). Trimming took off 3 bases at V and 2 bases at J, with 14 bases between the two ends. CDR3 size: 16 residues. The primer mix had 60 Vbeta and 13 Jbeta primers. The assay was immunoSEQ multiplex PCR, and TCRdb's table has in-frame clones only and misses some. The sample has about 140,000 clones, around 80% seen once. Sequences were obtained from PBMCs. This TCR was recovered from a female donor in good health and CMV-seronegative. The J gene is TRBJ1-6, the V gene TRBV30, with TRBD1 as a possible D gene (6 bases). The CDR3 region has the DNA TGTGCCTGGAGAAGGGGGGGCTGGACCTATAATTCACCCCTCCACTTT. Amino acids: CAWRRGGWTYNSPLHF.